This T cell receptor beta chain came from a study of blood T cells in healthy people across ages (dated by TCRdb to the mid-2010s). General notes on the study: In model experiments, template switching captured about one uniquely barcoded TCR beta cDNA molecule for every two T cells. Using deep sequencing normalized with unique cDNA molecular identifiers, the study measured how TCR beta repertoire diversity changes with age. The donors were divided into four age groups: young (average around 15 years), middle-aged (around 41), aged (approximately 64) and long-lived (roughly 82). Donors of different ages were randomly distributed across sequencing lanes to avoid experimental bias. Using the same blood draw, the study looked at two additional independent replicas of 1 million unique cDNA reads for two donors, one aged 18 to 30 and the other aged 80 or older. Study-wide findings and limitations: Observed TCR beta diversity per million T cells fell roughly linearly with age, and a significant reduction was already apparent by age around 39. The long-lived group showed more naive CD4+ T cells, fewer expanded clones and increased TCR diversity than the aged group, suggesting age selection. Because the CMV infection status of the donors was unknown, age-related changes in expanded clonotypes may potentially have been confounded. Estimates of total diversity based on one million sequenced T cells were regarded as lower bounds and as underestimates. There was a strong correlation between observed TCR beta diversity and the percentage of naive T cells measured by flow cytometry. Because profiling used bulk unsorted PBMCs, naive and antigen-experienced compartments could not be compared conclusively.

The library was obtained by 5' RACE. Sequencing was performed on an Illumina HiSeq 2500. A second PCR of roughly 6 to 11 cycles was run with a J-beta primer mix and a sample-barcoded 5' primer. A template-switch 5' adaptor carrying 12 random nucleotides introduced a unique molecular identifier onto each TCR beta cDNA molecule. At least 2.5 million CDR3-containing paired-end reads were obtained from each sample. The Mint cDNA synthesis kit, primed by a TRBC-specific oligonucleotide, was used to synthesize first-strand cDNA from all RNA. Following uracil-DNA glycosylase treatment, all cDNA underwent a first 18-cycle PCR with the universal primers M1SS and BC2_uni_R. Concerning the study's data processing: For normalization, 1 million high-quality reads were randomly selected from each sample, with every read carrying a distinct molecular identifier. Reads with shared molecular identifiers were discarded instead of being binned into consensus sequences. MiTCR, run with a Q25 quality threshold and the strictest error-elimination algorithm, handled CDR3 identification, clonotype clustering and error correction. A nonparametric unseen species model with Euler transformation was used to estimate a lower bound on total TCR beta diversity. TCRdb reanalyzed the raw reads on its own, using fastp at Q25 for trimming and MiXCR for clone calling, and kept in-frame beta chains. Each entry merges the rows of one CDR3 protein and shows their most common DNA and genes. It is TCRdb's table, rather than the study itself, that gives the V and J calls and clone size. The sample contains about 1,400,000 distinct CDR3 sequences, approximately 60% of them found a single time. In total, the top ten clones hold 6.7% of the sample.

The approximately 39 donors, aged about 6 to 100 years, were systemically healthy Caucasian individuals from Russia. Approximately 11 milliliters of peripheral blood were drawn from each donor into EDTA-treated Vacutainer tubes. PBMCs were isolated by Ficoll-Paque density-gradient centrifugation, with at least 6 million obtained per sample. Total RNA was extracted from PBMCs with Trizol reagent, with at least 5.5 micrograms obtained per sample. The percentages of naive CD45RAhigh/CD27high T cells were determined by flow cytometry on a PBMC aliquot from every donor. Including cysteine and phenylalanine, the CDR3 has 15 amino acids. CDR3 DNA is the only sequence kept; it has 45 bases, read in frame from the first base. V lost 2 bases and J lost 3 bases; the stretch between them is 14 bases long. Taken from the germline V gene, the CDR1 and CDR2 loops are SGDLS and YYNGEE. This clonotype was detected only a few times. Its antigen is unknown. No much larger clonotype is one base removed from it; base qualities were not supplied.

This TCR came from a man younger than 30 in good health. The chain employs TRBV9 and TRBJ1-2; no D gene call is confident. The sequenced sample consisted of blood. CDR3 protein: CASSVQRYPDYGYTF. The DNA is as follows: TGTGCCAGCAGCGTCCAGCGGTACCCTGACTATGGCTACACCTTC. The CDR3 plus the reference TRBV9 and TRBJ1-2 genes for the other parts give the full variable domain: DSGVTQTPKHLITATGQRVTLRCSPRSGDLSVYWYQQSLDQGLQFLIQYYNGEERAKGNILERFSAQQFPDLHSELNLSSLELGDSALYFCASSVQRYPDYGYTFGSGTRLTVV.